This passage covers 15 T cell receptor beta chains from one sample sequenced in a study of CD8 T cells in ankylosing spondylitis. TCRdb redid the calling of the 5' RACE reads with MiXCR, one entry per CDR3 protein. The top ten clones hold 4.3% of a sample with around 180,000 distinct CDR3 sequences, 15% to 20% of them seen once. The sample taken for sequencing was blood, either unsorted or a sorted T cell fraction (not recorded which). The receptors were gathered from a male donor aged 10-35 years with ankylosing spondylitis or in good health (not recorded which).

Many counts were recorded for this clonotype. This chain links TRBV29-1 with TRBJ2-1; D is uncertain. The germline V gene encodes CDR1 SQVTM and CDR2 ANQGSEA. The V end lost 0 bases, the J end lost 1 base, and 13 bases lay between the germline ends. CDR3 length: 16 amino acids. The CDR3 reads CSVEDRGPRSYNEQFF. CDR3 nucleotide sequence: TGCAGCGTTGAAGATCGAGGCCCACGGTCCTACAATGAGCAGTTCTTC.

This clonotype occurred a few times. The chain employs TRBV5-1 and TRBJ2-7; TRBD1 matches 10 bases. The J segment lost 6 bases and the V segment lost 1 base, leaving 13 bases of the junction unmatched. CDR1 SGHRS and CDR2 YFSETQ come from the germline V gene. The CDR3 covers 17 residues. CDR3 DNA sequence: TGCGCCAGCAGCTTGCAAATGGGTGGGACAGGGGTGTTCGAGCAGTACTTC. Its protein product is CASSLQMGGTGVFEQYF.

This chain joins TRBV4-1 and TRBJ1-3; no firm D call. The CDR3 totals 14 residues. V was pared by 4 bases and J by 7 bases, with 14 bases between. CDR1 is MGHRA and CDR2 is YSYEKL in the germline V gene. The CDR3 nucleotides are TGCGCCAGCAGCCCCACGGGGTATCGGAACACCATATATTTT. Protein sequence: CASSPTGYRNTIYF.

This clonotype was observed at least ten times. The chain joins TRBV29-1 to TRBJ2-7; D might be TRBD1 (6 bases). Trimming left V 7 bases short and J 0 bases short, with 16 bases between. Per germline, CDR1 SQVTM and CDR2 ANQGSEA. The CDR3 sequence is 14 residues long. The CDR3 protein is CSAWTDRSSYEQYF. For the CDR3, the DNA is TGCAGCGCATGGACAGACCGAAGCTCCTACGAGCAGTACTTC.

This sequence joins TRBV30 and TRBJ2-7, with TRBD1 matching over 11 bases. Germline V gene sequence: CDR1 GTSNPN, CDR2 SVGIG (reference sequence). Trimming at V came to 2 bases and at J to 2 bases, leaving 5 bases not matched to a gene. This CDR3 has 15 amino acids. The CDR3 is CAWSNPGQGAYEQYF. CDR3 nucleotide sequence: TGTGCCTGGAGTAACCCGGGACAGGGGGCCTACGAGCAGTACTTC.

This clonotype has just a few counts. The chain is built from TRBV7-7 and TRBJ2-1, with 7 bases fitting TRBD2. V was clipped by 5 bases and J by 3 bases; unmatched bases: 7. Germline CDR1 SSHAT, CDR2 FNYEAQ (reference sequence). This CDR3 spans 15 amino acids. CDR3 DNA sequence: TGTGCCAGCAGCAATCTAGCGGAGGGCTACAATGAGCAGTTCTTC. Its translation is CASSNLAEGYNEQFF.

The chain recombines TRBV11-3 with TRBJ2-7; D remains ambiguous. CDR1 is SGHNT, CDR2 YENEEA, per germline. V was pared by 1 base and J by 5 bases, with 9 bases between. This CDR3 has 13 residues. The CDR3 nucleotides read TGTGCCAGCAGCTTAGTAGGTGGGAACGAGCAGTACTTC. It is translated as CASSLVGGNEQYF.

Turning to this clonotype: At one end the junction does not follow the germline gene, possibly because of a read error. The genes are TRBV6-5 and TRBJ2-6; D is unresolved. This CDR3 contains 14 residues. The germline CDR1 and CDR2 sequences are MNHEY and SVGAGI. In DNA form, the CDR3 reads TGTGCCACCAAAACATTCTCTGGAGCCAACGTCCTGACTTTC. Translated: CATKTFSGANVLTF.

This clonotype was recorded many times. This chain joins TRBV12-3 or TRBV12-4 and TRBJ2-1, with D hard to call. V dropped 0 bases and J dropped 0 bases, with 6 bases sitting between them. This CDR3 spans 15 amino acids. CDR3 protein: CASSLAAFSYNEQFF. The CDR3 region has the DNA TGTGCCAGCAGTTTAGCGGCCTTCTCCTACAATGAGCAGTTCTTC.

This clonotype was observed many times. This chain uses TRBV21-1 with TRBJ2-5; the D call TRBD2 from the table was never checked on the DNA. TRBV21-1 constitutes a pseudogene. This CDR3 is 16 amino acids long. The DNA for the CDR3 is TGTGCCAGCAGCAGCCTCGGGACTAGAGGCTTCGAGACCCAGTACTTC. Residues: CASSSLGTRGFETQYF.

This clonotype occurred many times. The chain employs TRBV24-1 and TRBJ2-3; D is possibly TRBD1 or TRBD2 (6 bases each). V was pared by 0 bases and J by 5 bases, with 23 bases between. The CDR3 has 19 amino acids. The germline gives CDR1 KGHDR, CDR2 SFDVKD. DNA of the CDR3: TGTGCCACCAGTGATTTGCCCGGGGGCGCGGAGTCCGCCGGAGATACGCAGTATTTT. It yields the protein CATSDLPGGAESAGDTQYF.

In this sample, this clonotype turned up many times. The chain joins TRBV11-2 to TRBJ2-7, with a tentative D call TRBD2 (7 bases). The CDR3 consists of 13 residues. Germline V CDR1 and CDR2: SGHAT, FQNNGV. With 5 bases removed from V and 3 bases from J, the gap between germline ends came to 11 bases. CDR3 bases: TGTGCCAGCAGCCGAGGGGGGGTCTACGAGCAGTACGTC. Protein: CASSRGGVYEQYV.

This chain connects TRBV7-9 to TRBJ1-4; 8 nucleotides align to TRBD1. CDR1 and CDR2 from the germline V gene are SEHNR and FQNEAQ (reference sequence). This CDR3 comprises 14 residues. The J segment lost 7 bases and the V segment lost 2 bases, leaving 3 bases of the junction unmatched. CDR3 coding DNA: TGTGCCAGCAGCTTATTGGACAGGGTTGAAAAACTGTTTTTT. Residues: CASSLLDRVEKLFF.

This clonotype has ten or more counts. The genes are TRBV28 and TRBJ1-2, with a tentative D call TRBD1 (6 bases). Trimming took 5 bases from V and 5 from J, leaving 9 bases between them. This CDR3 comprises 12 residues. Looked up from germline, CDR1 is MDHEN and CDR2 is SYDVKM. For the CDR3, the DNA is TGTGCCAGCAGTGAACAGGGTTATGGCTACACCTTC. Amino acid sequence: CASSEQGYGYTF.

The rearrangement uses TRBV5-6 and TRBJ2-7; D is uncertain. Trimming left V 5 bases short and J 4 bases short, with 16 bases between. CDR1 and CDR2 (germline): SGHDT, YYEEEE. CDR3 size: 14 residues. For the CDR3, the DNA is TGTGCCAGCAGGGGCAGGTCCTTTGGATACGAGCAGTACTTC. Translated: CASRGRSFGYEQYF.